This T cell receptor beta chain came from a study of tumor and adjacent non-tumor tissue in lung cancer. The wider study: There were some 11 adenocarcinoma, a couple of squamous cell carcinoma and 1 small cell lung cancer cases.

A modified ARM-PCR protocol with three rounds of nested PCR amplified TCRbeta. Using its own MiXCR run on the multiplex PCR reads, TCRdb lists one record per CDR3 protein. This table holds roughly 220,000 distinct CDR3 sequences, 60% to 85% found once. No cell sorting was done before RNA was extracted from the tissue. As regards this clonotype: A much larger clone sits a single nucleotide away, making a read error possible.

V was shortened by 4 bases and J by 5 bases, with 15 bases between the two germline ends. Per the germline V gene, CDR1 is DFQATT and CDR2 is SNEGSKA (reference sequence). This CDR3 is 15 amino acids long. Input material: lung tumor tissue. The TCR was taken from a man between 60 and 75 years old with non-small cell lung cancer. The chain is built from TRBV20-1 and TRBJ1-6, with TRBD1 as a possible D gene (6 bases). The CDR3: CSAIEDRGNNSPLHF. CDR3 sequence (DNA): TGCAGTGCTATTGAGGACAGAGGGAATAATTCACCCCTCCACTTT.